The subject of this entry is one TCR beta chain. The sample is drawn from a study of blood T cell repertoires in COVID-19. Study-level background: Sources were T cells, B-cell-depleted T cells, or PBMCs; the material itself was cDNA or gDNA.

Authors' methods: Amplification with reference gene primers provided the estimates of nucleated cell counts. The data were produced by immunoSEQ multiplex PCR, yet TCRdb's version contains in-frame clones alone and is incomplete. D and trimming were read from the DNA, whereas the V and J calls and clone size are those reported in that table. Among some 530,000 clones, about 85% were seen once, and the ten largest hold around 7.9%. The age range of participants was about 18 to 89 years, with residence in roughly 25 US areas. Symptom resolution, clearance, or two negative PCRs marked the recovered donors of Cohort 3. The CDR3 has 15 amino acids.

The chain recombines TRBV21-1 with TRBJ2-7; TRBD1, as called in the table, went unchecked against the DNA. TRBV21-1 is a pseudogene locus. The specimen was PBMCs or T cells enriched from blood (not recorded which). The TCR comes from a woman aged 55 to 70 who had recovered from COVID-19. The CDR3 sequence is CASSKRTGTGYEQYF. The CDR3 DNA sequence: TGTGCCAGCAGCAAACGTACTGGGACAGGGTACGAGCAGTACTTC.